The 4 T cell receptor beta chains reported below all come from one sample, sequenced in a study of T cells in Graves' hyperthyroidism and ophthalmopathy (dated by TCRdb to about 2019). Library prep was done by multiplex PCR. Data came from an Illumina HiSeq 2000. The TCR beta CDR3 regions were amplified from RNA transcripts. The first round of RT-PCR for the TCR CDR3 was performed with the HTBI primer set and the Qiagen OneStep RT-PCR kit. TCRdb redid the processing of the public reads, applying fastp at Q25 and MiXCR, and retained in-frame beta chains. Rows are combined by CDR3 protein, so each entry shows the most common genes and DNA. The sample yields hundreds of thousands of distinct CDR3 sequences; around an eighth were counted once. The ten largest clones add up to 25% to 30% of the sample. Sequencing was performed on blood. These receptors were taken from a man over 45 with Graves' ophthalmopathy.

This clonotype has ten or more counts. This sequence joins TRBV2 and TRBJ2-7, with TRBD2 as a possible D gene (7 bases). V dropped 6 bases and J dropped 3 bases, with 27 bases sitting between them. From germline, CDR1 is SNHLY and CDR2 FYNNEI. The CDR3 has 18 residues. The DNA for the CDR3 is TGTGCCAGCAGCCCCGGTCTTGGGACACGGGGGGAGGTCTACGAGCAGTACTTC. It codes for CASSPGLGTRGEVYEQYF.

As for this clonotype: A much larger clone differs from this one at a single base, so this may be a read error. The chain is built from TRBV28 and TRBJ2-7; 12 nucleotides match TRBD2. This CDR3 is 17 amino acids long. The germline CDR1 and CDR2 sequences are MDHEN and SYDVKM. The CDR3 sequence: CASSSDFTSGGTYEQCF. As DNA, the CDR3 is TGTGCCAGCAGTTCAGATTTCACTAGCGGGGGGACCTACGAGCAGTGCTTC.

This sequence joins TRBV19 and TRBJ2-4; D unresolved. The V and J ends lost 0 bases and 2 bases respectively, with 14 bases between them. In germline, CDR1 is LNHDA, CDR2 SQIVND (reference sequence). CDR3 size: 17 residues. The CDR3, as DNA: TGTGCCAGTAGTATAGATGCTCCCCTCAATCCCAAAAACATTCAGTACTTC. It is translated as CASSIDAPLNPKNIQYF.

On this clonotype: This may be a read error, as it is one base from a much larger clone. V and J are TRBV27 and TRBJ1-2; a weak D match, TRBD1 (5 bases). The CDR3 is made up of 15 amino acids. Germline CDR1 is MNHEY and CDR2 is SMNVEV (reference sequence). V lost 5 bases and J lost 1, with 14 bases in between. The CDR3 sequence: CASSDTGTGNYGYTF. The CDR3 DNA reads TGTGCCAGCAGTGATACCGGGACGGGTAACTATGGCTACACCTTC.